This paragraph covers one T cell receptor (beta chain) sequence. These data are taken from a study of control samples from healthy donors and cancer patients. This table comes from immunoSEQ multiplex PCR, and its TCRdb copy is limited to in-frame clones, with some not included. The sample has some 130,000 clones; roughly 94% are singletons. The specimen was blood. The source of this sequence is a man in his thirties or forties in good health.

CDR3 sequence: CASSHTTVNTEAFF. CDR3 coding DNA: TGCGCCAGCAGCCATACGACAGTAAACACTGAAGCTTTCTTT. The chain uses TRBV4-1 and TRBJ1-1; D possibly corresponds to TRBD1 (5 bases). Germline-derived CDR1 and CDR2 are MGHRA and YSYEKL. The CDR3 runs 14 residues. The V end lost 3 bases, the J end lost 2 bases, and 10 bases lay between the germline ends.